This is a list of T cell receptor beta chains from one sample in a study of regulatory T cells in long-lasting Graves disease. TCRdb recomputed calls from the multiplex PCR reads with MiXCR, one row per CDR3 protein. This sample has under 400,000 distinct CDR3 sequences, with over 15% found just once. The same specimen was also included in a second study, on T cells in Graves' hyperthyroidism and ophthalmopathy.

The sequenced sample was peripheral blood mononuclear cells (PBMCs), obtained at new diagnosis, from a patient treated with antithyroid drugs. The receptors originated from a man aged 35 to 55 with Graves disease. Each CDR3 is given with its conserved first and last residue. Fields, in order: J gene, V gene, CDR3 protein.

TRBJ2-7,TRBV7-9,CASSLASGDSYSYEQYF
TRBJ1-5,TRBV28,CASSFDGVQPQHF
TRBJ2-3,TRBV7-2,CASSFYGRPDTQYF
TRBJ2-1,TRBV5-5,CASSSQGRVIDEQFF
TRBJ1-2,TRBV12-3/TRBV12-4,CASSVGTGGSYGYTF
TRBJ2-2,TRBV30,CAWSVFRSNTGELFF
TRBJ2-5,TRBV12-5,CASGQQGAETQYF
TRBJ2-3,TRBV18,CASSPTPGSTDTQYF
TRBJ2-5,TRBV7-2,CASSLLRLSQETQYF
TRBJ2-1,TRBV9,CASSVGTANVQFF